The T cell receptor beta chain under discussion was sequenced for a study of OX40 agonist ivuxolimab in advanced cancers. Profiled with immunoSEQ multiplex PCR; TCRdb holds only in-frame clones, not every one. The sample consists of about 61,000 clones, roughly 90% of them appearing once. The CDR3 totals 14 residues. Trimming stripped 7 bases from V and 1 base from J, with 14 bases between. The germline V gene has CDR1 MDHEN and CDR2 SYDVKM. This specimen was CD4+ or CD8+ T cells sorted from blood, taken in a trial of the OX40 agonist ivuxolimab. The sequence was collected from an adult with an advanced solid tumor such as melanoma, head and neck, liver or kidney cancer. V and J are TRBV28 and TRBJ2-7; either TRBD1 or TRBD2 may supply D (6 bases each). CDR3 protein: CASTEGGSSYEQYF. The DNA of the CDR3 is TGTGCCAGCACCGAGGGGGGATCTTCCTACGAGCAGTACTTC.